This TCR beta chain was sequenced during a study of blood T cell repertoires in COVID-19. Whole-study context: COVID-19 samples, acute and convalescent, were from the United States, Italy and Spain. The cDNA or gDNA used as material had been derived from T cells, B-cell-depleted T cells, or PBMCs.

The table lists this clone with a count of one. In the original processing: Estimated nucleated cell counts came from reference gene primer amplification. Produced via immunoSEQ multiplex PCR; TCRdb's table is partial and in-frame only. V, J and clone size are those of that table, while D and trimming were read from the DNA. The data show about 100,000 clones, with almost 80% seen just once and around a third held by the top ten. Germline assignment: CDR1 SGDLS and CDR2 YYNGEE. Trimming cost V 3 bases and J 5 bases; bases outside gene matches: 10. The CDR3 is made up of 16 amino acids. This chain connects TRBV9 to TRBJ2-1, with TRBD2 identical over 8 bases. The sequenced material came from peripheral blood. The sequence derives from a man in his 70s with active or convalescent COVID-19. The chain's CDR3 is CASSEPGLVAHNEQFF. The CDR3 DNA is TGTGCCAGCAGCGAACCGGGACTAGTAGCCCACAATGAGCAGTTCTTC.